The 22 T cell receptor beta chains below come from one sample, sequenced in a study of brain metastases from non-small cell lung cancer. The assay was immunoSEQ multiplex PCR, and TCRdb's table has in-frame clones only and misses some. The sample records about 4,400 clones, around 84% being singletons. The sequencing input was tumor-adjacent normal tissue. The receptors come from a donor at least 40 years old with non-small cell lung cancer.

The V and J genes are TRBV27 and TRBJ2-1; D remains ambiguous. The ends were cut back, 2 bases at V and 5 bases at J, with 10 bases in the middle. Germline V gene data show CDR1 as MNHEY and CDR2 as SMNVEV (reference sequence). The CDR3 covers 14 residues. CDR3 residues: CASSLADVNNEQFF. The CDR3 nucleotides read TGTGCCAGCAGTTTAGCTGACGTCAACAATGAGCAGTTCTTC.

On this clone itself: The junction does not match germline at one end; this may be a read error. This rearrangement joins TRBV9 to TRBJ2-7; 7 nucleotides align to TRBD1. The CDR3 is 14 residues long. CDR1 is SGDLS, CDR2 YYNGEE, per germline. CDR3 in amino acids: CASSPRDSYYGQYF. DNA of the CDR3: TGTGCCAGCAGCCCACGGGACAGTTACTACGGGCAGTACTTC.

V is TRBV2 and J is TRBJ2-1; 9 bases line up with TRBD2. The CDR3 consists of 15 residues. The ends lost 8 bases at V and 7 bases at J; junction bases unmatched: 12. Germline V gene lookup returns CDR1 SNHLY and CDR2 FYNNEI. The CDR3 coding sequence is TGTGCCAGCGTCGCGGCGGGAGGGCCTAAAAATGAGCAGTTCTTC. It specifies CASVAAGGPKNEQFF.

V usage is TRBV5-1 and J usage is TRBJ2-7; D remains unclear. Germline V gene lookup returns CDR1 SGHRS and CDR2 YFSETQ. V lost 0 bases and J 2 bases, leaving 9 bases between the germline ends. The CDR3 consists of 14 residues. This CDR3 is CASSLVGPPYEQYF. The CDR3 nucleotides read TGCGCCAGCAGCTTGGTAGGACCACCCTACGAGCAGTACTTC.

In its sample, this clone was seen a few times. The chain couples TRBV7-9 to TRBJ2-7; 7 bases are a match to TRBD1. The CDR3 has 13 amino acids. Per germline, CDR1 SEHNR and CDR2 FQNEAQ (reference sequence). The trim removed 5 bases at V and 6 bases at J, leaving 7 bases unmatched. The CDR3 protein is CASSRDSPSEQYF. The DNA of the CDR3 is TGTGCCAGCAGCCGGGACAGTCCCTCCGAGCAGTACTTC.

Note on this clone: The sample holds other DNA sequences that translate to the same CDR3. This CDR3 is CASSFLAQYEQYF. CDR3 coding DNA: TGTGCCAGCAGTTTCCTTGCTCAGTACGAGCAGTACTTC. The V and J genes are TRBV12-3 or TRBV12-4 and TRBJ2-7; D is ambiguous. This CDR3 has 13 amino acids. Trimming shortened V by 3 bases and J by 4 bases, and 10 bases separated the two germline ends.

The CDR3 DNA reads TGCAGCGTTGAAACGGGAGTCCGGGAGACCCAGTACTTC. Translating it yields CSVETGVRETQYF. The J gene is TRBJ2-5, the V gene TRBV29-1, with D tentatively TRBD2 (6 bases). This CDR3 has 13 amino acids. Per germline, CDR1 SQVTM and CDR2 ANQGSEA. Deletions cut 2 bases from V and 5 bases from J, with 12 bases between.

The V gene is TRBV24-1, the J gene TRBJ1-4, with D hard to call. The germline V gene encodes CDR1 KGHDR and CDR2 SFDVKD. V lost 4 bases, J lost 5 bases, and 13 bases lay in between. CDR3 length: 15 residues. The CDR3 sequence: CATSDQYSANEKLFF. The CDR3 bases are TGTGCCACCAGTGACCAGTACAGCGCAAATGAAAAACTGTTTTTT.

V usage is TRBV6-2 or TRBV6-3 and J usage is TRBJ2-1; D gene unclear. From germline, CDR1 is MNHEY and CDR2 SVGEGT. Trimming pared 2 bases from V and 9 bases from J, leaving 8 bases between. This CDR3 is 12 amino acids long. CDR3 in DNA: TGTGCCAGCAGTTACGGCTTGGGTGAGCAGTTCTTC. It translates to CASSYGLGEQFF.

The chain has TRBV5-6 and TRBJ2-7; no firm D call. In germline, CDR1 is SGHDT, CDR2 YYEEEE. The ends were cut back, 4 bases at V and 6 bases at J, with 8 bases in the middle. This CDR3 comprises 11 residues. CDR3 in DNA: TGTGCCAGCAGCATCTTCGCCGAGCAGTACTTC. It is translated as CASSIFAEQYF.

This clone occurred a few times. The chain recombines TRBV7-6 with TRBJ2-6; D gene uncertain. The CDR3 sequence is 16 residues long. Germline V CDR1 and CDR2: SGHVS, FNYEAQ. V was pared by 5 bases and J by 0 bases, with 11 bases between. CDR3 nucleotide sequence: TGTGCCAGCAGCACCATATTTAGCTCTGGGGCCAACGTCCTGACTTTC. Translating gives CASSTIFSSGANVLTF.

The chain joins TRBV3-1 (or the pseudogene TRBV3-2) to TRBJ2-7; D is uncertain. Germline CDR1 reads LGHDT; CDR2 reads YNNKEL (reference sequence). The V end lost 1 base, the J end lost 5 bases, and 9 bases lay between the germline ends. CDR3 size: 13 residues. CDR3 coding DNA: TGTGCCAGCAGCCAAGGATCCGGTAACGAGCAGTACTTC. Translation: CASSQGSGNEQYF.

A few counts support this clone. The chain couples TRBV18 to TRBJ1-2; D not certain. CDR3 size: 13 residues. Trimming left V 5 bases short and J 4 bases short, with 11 bases between. Per the germline V gene, CDR1 is KGHSH and CDR2 is LQKENI. The CDR3 DNA follows: TGTGCCAGCTCATCCGGACCTAGCTATGGCTACACCTTC. Amino acid sequence: CASSSGPSYGYTF.

The rearrangement links TRBV4-2 to TRBJ2-2; D ambiguous. Germline assignment: CDR1 LGHNA and CDR2 YNFKEQ. The CDR3 covers 15 residues. Deletions cut 0 bases from V and 8 bases from J, with 13 bases between. The CDR3 region is CASSQDRQAEGELFF. The CDR3 nucleotides read TGTGCCAGCAGCCAAGATAGGCAGGCGGAGGGGGAGCTGTTTTTT.

The V and J genes are TRBV2 and TRBJ1-3; D is perhaps TRBD1 (5 bases). The CDR3 consists of 13 residues. Per the germline V gene, CDR1 is SNHLY and CDR2 is FYNNEI. Trimming took 4 bases from V and 4 from J, leaving 8 bases between them. CDR3: CASSAGPGNTIYF. CDR3 DNA: TGTGCCAGCAGTGCGGGGCCCGGAAACACCATATATTTT.

The chain joins TRBV19 to TRBJ1-4; unclear D gene. Deletions cut 8 bases from V and 4 bases from J, with 8 bases between. The CDR3 covers 12 residues. Germline V gene data show CDR1 as LNHDA and CDR2 as SQIVND (reference sequence). The CDR3 sequence is CASAGFNEKLFF. Written as DNA, the CDR3 is TGTGCCAGTGCAGGATTTAATGAAAAACTGTTTTTT.

The J gene is TRBJ2-7, the V gene TRBV4-1; D possibly matches TRBD1 or TRBD2 (6 bases each). Germline V gene sequence: CDR1 MGHRA, CDR2 YSYEKL. V was cut by 1 base and J by 2 bases, with 15 bases left in between. The CDR3 length is 16 residues. The CDR3 bases are TGCGCCAGCAGCCAAGCTAGCGACAGGAGTACCTACGAGCAGTACTTC. This encodes CASSQASDRSTYEQYF.

V is TRBV7-2 and J is TRBJ2-1, with D hard to call. This CDR3 has 13 amino acids. V lost 0 bases, J lost 5 bases, and 5 bases lay in between. The germline gives CDR1 SGHTA, CDR2 FQGNSA. The CDR3 protein is CASSLAFNNEQFF. The CDR3 DNA sequence: TGTGCCAGCAGCTTAGCTTTTAACAATGAGCAGTTCTTC. Full variable domain (missing parts from reference TRBV7-2 and TRBJ2-1): GAGVSQSPSNKVTEKGKDVELRCDPISGHTALYWYRQSLGQGLEFLIYFQGNSAPDKSGLPSDRFSAERTGGSVSTLTIQRTQQEDSAVYLCASSLAFNNEQFFGPGTRLTVL.

Remarks on this clone: This could be a read error, since a much larger clone is one nucleotide away. This chain links TRBV15 with TRBJ1-1; D remains ambiguous. Per germline, CDR1 LNHNV and CDR2 YYDKDF (reference sequence). This CDR3 has 13 residues. The CDR3 loop is CATNRDFRGEAFF. CDR3 nucleotide sequence: TGTGCCACCAACAGAGATTTTAGAGGGGAAGCTTTCTTT.

The chain recombines TRBV14 with TRBJ2-5, with 12 bases lining up with TRBD1. V shed 5 bases, J shed 5 bases, and the junction held 6 bases outside the gene matches. Germline V CDR1 and CDR2: SGHDN, FVKESK. The CDR3 contains 15 residues. The CDR3 DNA is TGTGCCAGCAGCGTAGGGACAGGGGGCCGGGAGACCCAGTACTTC. Its translation: CASSVGTGGRETQYF.

The chain uses TRBV5-5 and TRBJ2-2, with D uncertain. CDR1 is SGHKS and CDR2 is YYEKEE in the germline V gene (reference sequence). Trimming removed 2 bases at V and 3 bases at J, with 8 bases between. CDR3 length: 14 residues. CDR3 sequence reads: CASSFPTYTGELFF. CDR3 bases: TGTGCCAGCAGCTTCCCCACGTACACCGGGGAGCTGTTTTTT.

This CDR3 reads CASSLSHLSESAYEQYF. DNA of the CDR3: TGTGCCAGCAGTTTATCTCATTTGTCAGAATCTGCCTACGAGCAGTACTTC. The chain uses TRBV27 and TRBJ2-7, with D unclear. Germline-derived CDR1 and CDR2 are MNHEY and SMNVEV (reference sequence). The CDR3 length is 17 residues. Trimming left V 0 bases short and J 2 bases short, with 17 bases between.